One and the same sample provided the 26 T cell receptor beta chains below, sequenced in a study of radiotherapy plus CTLA-4 blockade in lung cancer. Method: immunoSEQ multiplex PCR; TCRdb's copy keeps in-frame clones and lacks some. The table lists about 80,000 clones, 78% of them singletons. Sequenced here: peripheral blood, sampled from a patient treated with radiotherapy plus ipilimumab. Receptors were obtained from a human donor with non-small cell lung cancer whose response to radiotherapy plus ipilimumab could not be evaluated. Some clones in this sample may be carry-over from other donors' samples.

With respect to this clone: Other DNA sequences in this sample translate to the same CDR3. CDR3 bases: TGTGCCAGCAGCGTTGACAGGATGAACACTGAAGCTTTCTTT. Translated: CASSVDRMNTEAFF. This chain joins TRBV9 and TRBJ1-1; maybe TRBD1 (6 bases). V lost 2 bases and J 0 bases, leaving 8 bases between the germline ends. The CDR3 spans 14 residues. Germline CDR1 reads SGDLS; CDR2 reads YYNGEE.

The gene calls are TRBV7-8 and TRBJ1-4, with a possible D match to TRBD1 (5 bases). The CDR3 sequence is 18 residues long. Germline-derived CDR1 and CDR2 are SGHVS and FQNEAQ. V lost 2 bases, J lost 7 bases, and 23 bases lay in between. The CDR3 DNA reads TGTGCCAGCAGCTTAAACAGAGTTTTGGGGATTAGGGGTGAAAAACTGTTTTTT. Translation gives CASSLNRVLGIRGEKLFF.

The CDR3 region is CASRSGSTNEKLFF. The CDR3 DNA reads TGTGCCAGCAGATCAGGGTCAACTAATGAAAAACTGTTTTTT. The chain couples TRBV6-1 to TRBJ1-4, with D tentatively TRBD1 (5 bases). This CDR3 has 14 residues. The ends were cut back, 6 bases at V and 0 bases at J, with 8 bases in the middle. Germline V lookup: CDR1 MNHNS, CDR2 SASEGT.

The chain carries TRBV19 and TRBJ1-2, with no clear D. Germline assignment: CDR1 LNHDA and CDR2 SQIVND (reference sequence). Deletions cut 6 bases from V and 2 bases from J, with 10 bases between. The CDR3 spans 13 residues. The CDR3 bases are TGTGCCAGTAGCTTACAGCGGAACTATGGCTACACCTTC. Translating it yields CASSLQRNYGYTF.

This clone was seen more than once but under ten times. This chain uses TRBV7-6 with TRBJ1-1; 7 nucleotides line up with TRBD1. The CDR3 is made up of 18 amino acids. J gave up 0 bases and V 5 bases, and 15 bases lay outside the gene matches. The germline V gene has CDR1 SGHVS and CDR2 FNYEAQ. The CDR3 loop reads CASSPLVGEGAMNTEAFF. The CDR3 coding sequence is TGTGCCAGCAGCCCCCTTGTCGGCGAGGGGGCCATGAACACTGAAGCTTTCTTT.

This clone showed up just a few times. The J gene is TRBJ2-3, the V gene TRBV2; D is ambiguous. Trimming took off 6 bases at V and 5 bases at J, with 9 bases between the two ends. The CDR3 totals 12 residues. Looked up from germline, CDR1 is SNHLY and CDR2 is FYNNEI. CDR3 residues: CASRPPGDTQYF. CDR3 in DNA: TGTGCCAGCAGGCCCCCGGGAGATACGCAGTATTTT.

The chain links TRBV28 to TRBJ2-7; D may be TRBD1 (5 bases). V lost 5 bases to trimming and J lost 6 bases, with 11 bases between them. Germline V CDR1 and CDR2: MDHEN, SYDVKM. The CDR3 covers 12 residues. The CDR3 sequence: CASSPVGAEQYF. DNA of the CDR3: TGTGCCAGCAGTCCGGTTGGGGCCGAGCAGTACTTC.

Sample share makes this clone medium-sized (0.01 to 0.1%). The chain combines TRBV21-1 with TRBJ1-1. TRBV21-1 is reported as a pseudogene. This CDR3 has 10 residues. CDR3 region: CASRVRGAFF. DNA of the CDR3: TGTGCCAGCAGAGTCCGGGGAGCTTTCTTT.

The chain couples TRBV5-1 to TRBJ1-1; D gene uncertain. The CDR3 has 11 residues. V was pared by 7 bases and J by 1 base, with 5 bases between. Germline values: CDR1 SGHRS, CDR2 YFSETQ. CDR3 in amino acids: CASRQNTEAFF. The CDR3 DNA follows: TGCGCCAGCCGACAGAACACTGAAGCTTTCTTT.

The J gene is TRBJ1-1, the V gene TRBV6-5; TRBD1 matches at 10 bases. Germline CDR1 MNHEY, CDR2 SVGAGI. The V segment lost 9 bases and the J segment 6 bases; nucleotides outside the gene matches: 10. The CDR3 runs 14 residues. The DNA of the CDR3 is TGTGCCAGTCGTTTCGGGACAGGGGCCCCTGAAGCTTTCTTT. Encoded protein: CASRFGTGAPEAFF.

The V and J genes are TRBV5-1 and TRBJ2-2; D gene unclear. Germline V gives CDR1 SGHRS, CDR2 YFSETQ. Deletions cut 0 bases from V and 0 bases from J, with 9 bases between. The CDR3 contains 16 residues. CDR3 nucleotide sequence: TGCGCCAGCAGCTTGGTCGCAGGAACGAACACCGGGGAGCTGTTTTTT. Translation gives CASSLVAGTNTGELFF.

The V gene is TRBV20-1, the J gene TRBJ1-5, with D possibly matching TRBD1 (5 bases). CDR3 length equals 11 residues. The germline CDR1 and CDR2 sequences are DFQATT and SNEGSKA (reference sequence). Between the trimmed V and J ends, which lost 3 bases and 12 bases, there was a span of 12 bases. The CDR3, as DNA: TGCAGTGCTAGTGACGGCGGGGGCCAGCATTTT. Encoded protein: CSASDGGGQHF.

The V gene is TRBV27, the J gene TRBJ1-3; D gene uncertain. CDR3 length: 12 residues. Trimming stripped 4 bases from V and 4 bases from J, with 5 bases between. Germline V CDR1 and CDR2: MNHEY, SMNVEV (reference sequence). CDR3 amino acids: CASSSGGNTIYF. As DNA, the CDR3 is TGTGCCAGCAGTTCGGGGGGAAACACCATATATTTT.

This clone has only a few counts. The chain carries TRBV10-3 and TRBJ2-7, with 11 bases aligning to TRBD1. V trimming: 3 bases; J trimming: 3 bases; junction bases outside the gene matches: 1. Germline CDR1 reads ENHRY; CDR2 reads SYGVKD. CDR3 length: 14 residues. The CDR3 nucleotides are TGTGCCATCAGTGATGGGACAGGGGGCTACGAGCAGTACTTC. It translates to CAISDGTGGYEQYF.

This clone has a handful of counts. The chain uses TRBV7-6 and TRBJ1-5; no reliable D call. The CDR3 spans 15 residues. V lost 8 bases and J lost 1, with 15 bases in between. Germline CDR1 and CDR2: SGHVS and FNYEAQ. CDR3 coding DNA: TGTGCCAGCGCCGCCTCCCCGGGGAGCAATCAGCCCCAGCATTTT. It translates to CASAASPGSNQPQHF.

The chain is built from TRBV18 and TRBJ1-5, with no clear D. V shed 3 bases and J shed 3 bases, with 12 bases lying between them. The CDR3 contains 15 residues. Germline V gene lookup returns CDR1 KGHSH and CDR2 LQKENI. The CDR3 region is CASSPAGSPNQPQHF. DNA for the CDR3: TGTGCCAGCTCACCTGCTGGCAGTCCCAATCAGCCCCAGCATTTT.

The chain has TRBV6-5 and TRBJ2-2, with D possibly being TRBD1 (5 bases). The germline V and J ends were trimmed by 3 bases and 2 bases, with 7 bases remaining between them. In germline, CDR1 is MNHEY, CDR2 SVGAGI. This CDR3 comprises 14 residues. The CDR3 loop is CASSYQGNTGELFF. The CDR3 DNA sequence: TGTGCCAGCAGTTATCAGGGAAACACCGGGGAGCTGTTTTTT.

This chain joins TRBV6-5 and TRBJ1-6, with 7 bases that match TRBD1. Germline CDR1 is MNHEY and CDR2 is SVGAGI. The CDR3 runs to 13 residues. Germline trimming cut 7 bases from V and 4 bases from J; bases unmatched to any gene: 1. DNA of the CDR3: TGTGCCAGCACACAGGGGTATAATTCACCCCTCCACTTT. It codes for CASTQGYNSPLHF.

The count of this clone is one. The chain recombines TRBV19 with TRBJ1-5; TRBD1 agrees at 7 bases. Trimming took 7 bases from V and 5 from J; bases not matched to a gene: 11. The V gene's germline CDR1 is LNHDA and CDR2 SQIVND (reference sequence). The CDR3 extends over 15 amino acids. The CDR3 sequence is CASTTAQGLYQPQHF. CDR3 in DNA: TGTGCCAGTACCACCGCACAGGGGCTCTATCAGCCCCAGCATTTT.

J is TRBJ2-7 and V is TRBV15, with unresolved D. V lost 3 bases and J lost 0, with 6 bases in between. The CDR3 totals 13 residues. Germline lookup yields CDR1 LNHNV and CDR2 YYDKDF (reference sequence). The CDR3 nucleotides are TGTGCCACCAGCAGGGGCAGCTCCTACGAGCAGTACTTC. Translating gives CATSRGSSYEQYF.

The CDR3 is CASSIEGRYGYTF. Here the CDR3 DNA reads TGTGCCAGTAGTATAGAGGGGCGCTATGGCTACACCTTC. This sequence joins TRBV19 and TRBJ1-2; D perhaps matches TRBD1 (5 bases). The germline V and J ends were trimmed by 0 bases and 4 bases, with 6 bases remaining between them. Germline lookup yields CDR1 LNHDA and CDR2 SQIVND (reference sequence). CDR3 length: 13 amino acids.

The chain uses TRBV27 and TRBJ1-2; 9 nucleotides agree with TRBD1. Per the germline V gene, CDR1 is MNHEY and CDR2 is SMNVEV (reference sequence). The J segment lost 6 bases and the V segment lost 2 bases, leaving 7 bases of the junction unmatched. The CDR3 loop spans 15 amino acids. Here the CDR3 reads CASSLRDRARDGYTF. CDR3 nucleotide sequence: TGTGCCAGCAGTTTAAGGGACAGGGCGAGGGATGGCTACACCTTC.

A note on this clone: At one boundary the junction diverges from the germline segment, which might be a read error. V is TRBV2 and J is TRBJ1-1; weak D call: TRBD1 (5 bases). CDR1 is SNHLY, CDR2 FYNNEI, per germline. The CDR3 loop spans 15 amino acids. The CDR3 DNA is TGTGCCAGCAGCCGGGACTCTCCGGGGAACACTGAAGCTCTCTTT. Protein: CASSRDSPGNTEALF.

This chain links TRBV19 with TRBJ2-1, with 7 bases aligning to TRBD2. The germline CDR1 and CDR2 sequences are LNHDA and SQIVND (reference sequence). CDR3 size: 14 residues. Trimming removed 7 bases from V and 4 bases from J; junction bases left unmatched: 7. CDR3 in DNA: TGTGCCAGTAAAACGGGGGGAATTTACAATGAGCAGTTCTTC. Its protein is CASKTGGIYNEQFF.

V usage is TRBV7-2 and J usage is TRBJ1-1; D is perhaps TRBD1 (5 bases). CDR3 size: 13 residues. Deletions cut 4 bases from V and 3 bases from J, with 9 bases between. The germline CDR1 and CDR2 sequences are SGHTA and FQGNSA. CDR3: CASSSGLYTEAFF. The CDR3 DNA reads as TGTGCCAGCAGCTCAGGGCTCTACACTGAAGCTTTCTTT.

This clone was picked up a small number of times. Within the sample, other DNA sequences also encode this same CDR3. The rearrangement links TRBV10-3 to TRBJ1-6, with TRBD1 as a possible D gene (6 bases). The CDR3 contains 13 residues. The germline V gene has CDR1 ENHRY and CDR2 SYGVKD. Trimming shortened V by 3 bases and J by 10 bases, and 10 bases separated the two germline ends. The CDR3 loop is CAISDYRESPLHF. CDR3 DNA sequence: TGTGCCATCAGTGACTACAGGGAGTCACCCCTCCACTTT.